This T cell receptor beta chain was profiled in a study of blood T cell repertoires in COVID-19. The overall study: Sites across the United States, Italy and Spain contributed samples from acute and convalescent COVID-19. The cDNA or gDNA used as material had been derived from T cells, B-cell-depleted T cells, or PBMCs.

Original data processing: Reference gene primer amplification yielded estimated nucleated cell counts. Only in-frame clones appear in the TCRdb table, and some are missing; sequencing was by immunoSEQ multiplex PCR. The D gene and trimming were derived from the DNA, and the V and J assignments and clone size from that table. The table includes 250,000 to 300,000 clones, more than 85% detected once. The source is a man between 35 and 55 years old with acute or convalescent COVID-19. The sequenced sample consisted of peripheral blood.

DNA for the CDR3: TGTGCCAGCAGCCAAGATTCGACAGTTGGAAACACCATATATTTT. Translated: CASSQDSTVGNTIYF. The rearrangement links TRBV3-1 (or the pseudogene TRBV3-2) to TRBJ1-3, with TRBD1 as a possible D gene (5 bases). The CDR3 has 15 residues. V was clipped by 0 bases and J by 3 bases, with 9 bases between them. Germline values: CDR1 LGHDT, CDR2 YNNKEL (reference sequence).